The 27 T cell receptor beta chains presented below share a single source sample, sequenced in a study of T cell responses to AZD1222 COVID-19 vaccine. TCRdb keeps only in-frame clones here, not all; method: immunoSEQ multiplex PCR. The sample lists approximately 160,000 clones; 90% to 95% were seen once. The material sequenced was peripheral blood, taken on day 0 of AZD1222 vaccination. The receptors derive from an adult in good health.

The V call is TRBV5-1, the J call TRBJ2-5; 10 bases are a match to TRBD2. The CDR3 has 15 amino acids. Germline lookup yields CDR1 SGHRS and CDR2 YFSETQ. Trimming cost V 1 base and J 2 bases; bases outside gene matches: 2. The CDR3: CASSLLLAGQETQYF. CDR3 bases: TGCGCCAGCAGCTTGCTACTAGCGGGGCAAGAGACCCAGTACTTC.

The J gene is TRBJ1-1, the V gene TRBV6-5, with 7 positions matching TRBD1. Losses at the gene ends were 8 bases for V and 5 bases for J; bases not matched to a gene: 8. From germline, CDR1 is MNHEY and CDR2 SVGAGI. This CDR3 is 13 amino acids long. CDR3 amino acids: CASQGGRWTEAFF. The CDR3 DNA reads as TGTGCCAGCCAGGGGGGTAGGTGGACTGAAGCTTTCTTT.

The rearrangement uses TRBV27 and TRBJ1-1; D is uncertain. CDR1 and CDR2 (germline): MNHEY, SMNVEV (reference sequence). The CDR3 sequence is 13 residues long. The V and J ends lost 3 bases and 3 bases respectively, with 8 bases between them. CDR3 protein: CASSFAGDTEAFF. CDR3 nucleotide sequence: TGTGCCAGCAGTTTTGCCGGGGACACTGAAGCTTTCTTT.

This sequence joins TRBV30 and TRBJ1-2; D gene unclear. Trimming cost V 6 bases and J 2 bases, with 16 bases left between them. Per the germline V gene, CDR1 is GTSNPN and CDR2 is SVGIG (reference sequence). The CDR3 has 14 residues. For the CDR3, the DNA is TGTGCCTGCACTCACGGAATATTAAACTATGGCTACACCTTC. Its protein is CACTHGILNYGYTF.

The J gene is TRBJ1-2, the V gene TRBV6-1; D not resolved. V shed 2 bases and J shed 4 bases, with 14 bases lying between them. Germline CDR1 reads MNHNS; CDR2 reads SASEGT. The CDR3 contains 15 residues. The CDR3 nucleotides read TGTGCCAGCAGTGAACGGAGCAGTCATTCCTATGGCTACACCTTC. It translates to CASSERSSHSYGYTF.

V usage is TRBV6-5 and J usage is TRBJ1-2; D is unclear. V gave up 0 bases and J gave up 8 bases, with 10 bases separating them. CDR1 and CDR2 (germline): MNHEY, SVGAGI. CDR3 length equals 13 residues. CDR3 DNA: TGTGCCAGCAGTTACTCCATGGAATCGGGCTACACCTTC. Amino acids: CASSYSMESGYTF.

The DNA for the CDR3 is TGTGCCAGTAGCATTACCGGGACAGGGATTCAGCCCCAGCATTTT. It translates to CASSITGTGIQPQHF. The chain uses TRBV19 and TRBJ1-5; 9 bases map to TRBD1. Trimming removed 6 bases from V and 6 bases from J; junction bases left unmatched: 9. The CDR3 covers 15 residues. Germline V gene sequence: CDR1 LNHDA, CDR2 SQIVND (reference sequence).

The CDR3: CASSQPLSGTREQFF. CDR3 in DNA: TGCGCCAGCAGCCAACCCCTATCAGGTACTAGGGAGCAGTTCTTC. V and J are TRBV4-1 and TRBJ2-1; D is possibly TRBD2 (5 bases). Germline V gene sequence: CDR1 MGHRA, CDR2 YSYEKL. The CDR3 spans 15 residues. Trimming left V 2 bases short and J 10 bases short, with 18 bases between.

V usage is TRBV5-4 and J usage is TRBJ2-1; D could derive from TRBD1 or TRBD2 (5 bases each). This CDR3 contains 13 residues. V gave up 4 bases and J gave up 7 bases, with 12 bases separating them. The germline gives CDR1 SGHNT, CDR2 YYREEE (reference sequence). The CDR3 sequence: CASSPSWGNEQFF. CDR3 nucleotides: TGTGCCAGCAGCCCAAGTTGGGGGAATGAGCAGTTCTTC.

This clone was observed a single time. The CDR3 loop reads CASSQDRFSPLHF. CDR3 in DNA: TGTGCCAGCAGCCAAGATCGTTTTTCACCCCTCCACTTT. The rearrangement links TRBV4-2 to TRBJ1-6, with D hard to call. The length of the CDR3 is 13 residues. V lost 0 bases, J lost 9 bases, and 6 bases lay in between. Germline V gene sequence: CDR1 LGHNA, CDR2 YNFKEQ.

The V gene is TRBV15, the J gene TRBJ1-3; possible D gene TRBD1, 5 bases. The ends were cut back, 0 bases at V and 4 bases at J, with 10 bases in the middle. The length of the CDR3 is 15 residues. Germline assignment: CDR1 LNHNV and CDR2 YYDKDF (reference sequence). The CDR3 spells CATSRDPGTGNTIYF. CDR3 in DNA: TGTGCCACCAGCAGAGATCCAGGGACGGGAAACACCATATATTTT. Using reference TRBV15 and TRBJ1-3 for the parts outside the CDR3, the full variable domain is DAMVIQNPRYQVTQFGKPVTLSCSQTLNHNVMYWYQQKSSQAPKLLFHYYDKDFNNEADTPDNFQSRRPNTSFCFLDIRSPGLGDTAMYLCATSRDPGTGNTIYFGEGSWLTVV.

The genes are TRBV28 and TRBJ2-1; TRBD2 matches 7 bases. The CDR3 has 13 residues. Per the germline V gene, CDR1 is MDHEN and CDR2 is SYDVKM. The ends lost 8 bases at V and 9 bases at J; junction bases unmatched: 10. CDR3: CASGTTYNGEQFF. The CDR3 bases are TGTGCCAGCGGGACTACCTATAATGGTGAGCAGTTCTTC.

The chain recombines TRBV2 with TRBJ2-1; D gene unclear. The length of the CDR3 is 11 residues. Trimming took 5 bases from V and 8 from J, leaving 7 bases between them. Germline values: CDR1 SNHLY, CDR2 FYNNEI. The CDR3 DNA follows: TGTGCCAGCAGTCTCCTGTATGAGCAGTTCTTC. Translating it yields CASSLLYEQFF. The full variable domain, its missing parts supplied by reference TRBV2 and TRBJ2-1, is EPEVTQTPSHQVTQMGQEVILRCVPISNHLYFYWYRQILGQKVEFLVSFYNNEISEKSEIFDDQFSVERPDGSNFTLKIRSTKLEDSAMYFCASSLLYEQFFGPGTRLTVL.

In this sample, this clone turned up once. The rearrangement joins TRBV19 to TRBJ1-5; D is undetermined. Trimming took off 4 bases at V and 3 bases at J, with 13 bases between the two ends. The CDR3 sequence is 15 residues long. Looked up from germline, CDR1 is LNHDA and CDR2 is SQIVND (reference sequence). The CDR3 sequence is CASSRWAGNNQPQHF. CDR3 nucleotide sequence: TGTGCCAGTAGTAGGTGGGCCGGGAACAATCAGCCCCAGCATTTT.

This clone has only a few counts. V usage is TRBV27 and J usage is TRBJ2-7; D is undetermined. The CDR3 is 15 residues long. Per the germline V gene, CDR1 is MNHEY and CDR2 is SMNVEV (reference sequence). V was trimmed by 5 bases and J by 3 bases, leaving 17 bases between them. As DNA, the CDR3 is TGTGCCAGCAGTCCCGTTTTAGCAGGCCTCTACGAGCAGTACTTC. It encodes CASSPVLAGLYEQYF.

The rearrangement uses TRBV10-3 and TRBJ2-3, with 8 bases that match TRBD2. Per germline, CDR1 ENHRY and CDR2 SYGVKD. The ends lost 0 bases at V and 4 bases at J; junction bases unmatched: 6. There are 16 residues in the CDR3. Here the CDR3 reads CAISESSRGGPDTQYF. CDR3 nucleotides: TGTGCCATCAGTGAGTCGAGCCGGGGGGGCCCAGATACGCAGTATTTT.

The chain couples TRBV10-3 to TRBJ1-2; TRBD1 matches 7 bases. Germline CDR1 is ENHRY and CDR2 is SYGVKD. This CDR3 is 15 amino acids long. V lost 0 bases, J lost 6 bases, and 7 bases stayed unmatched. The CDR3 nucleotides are TGTGCCATCAGTGAGTCATGGGACAGCTACAATGGCTACACCTTC. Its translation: CAISESWDSYNGYTF.

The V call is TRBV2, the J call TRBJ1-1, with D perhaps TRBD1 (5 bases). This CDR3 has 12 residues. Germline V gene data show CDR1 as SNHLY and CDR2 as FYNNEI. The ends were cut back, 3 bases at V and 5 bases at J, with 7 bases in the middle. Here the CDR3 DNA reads TGTGCCAGCAGTGAGGGGGGAACTGAAGCTTTCTTT. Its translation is CASSEGGTEAFF.

CDR3 in DNA: TGTGCCAGCAGGTCCTTGGAGACAGCCCAGAGCGAGCAGTTCTTC. Protein product: CASRSLETAQSEQFF. The genes are TRBV2 and TRBJ2-1; the D gene is possibly TRBD1 (5 bases). The V gene lost 6 bases and the J gene lost 10 bases, with 22 bases spanning the gap. Germline assignment: CDR1 SNHLY and CDR2 FYNNEI. The CDR3 length is 15 residues.

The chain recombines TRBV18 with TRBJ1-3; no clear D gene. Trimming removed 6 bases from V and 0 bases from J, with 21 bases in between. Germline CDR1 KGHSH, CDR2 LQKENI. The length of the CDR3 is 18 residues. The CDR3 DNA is TGTGCCAGCTCTCCTACACCCTGGACGGCCTTCTCTGGAAACACCATATATTTT. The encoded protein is CASSPTPWTAFSGNTIYF.

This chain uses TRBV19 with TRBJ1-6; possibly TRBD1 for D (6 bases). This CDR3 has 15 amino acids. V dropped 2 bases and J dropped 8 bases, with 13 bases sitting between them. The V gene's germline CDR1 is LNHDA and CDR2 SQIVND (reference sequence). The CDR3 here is CASSIRGSGDSPLHF. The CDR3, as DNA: TGTGCCAGTAGTATAAGGGGGTCGGGGGATTCACCCCTCCACTTT.

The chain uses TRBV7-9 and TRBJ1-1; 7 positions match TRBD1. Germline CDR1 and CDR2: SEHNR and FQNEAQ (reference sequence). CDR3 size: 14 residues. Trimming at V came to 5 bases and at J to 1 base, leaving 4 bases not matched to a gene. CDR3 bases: TGTGCCAGCAGCCCCCGACAGGGGAACACTGAAGCTTTCTTT. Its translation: CASSPRQGNTEAFF.

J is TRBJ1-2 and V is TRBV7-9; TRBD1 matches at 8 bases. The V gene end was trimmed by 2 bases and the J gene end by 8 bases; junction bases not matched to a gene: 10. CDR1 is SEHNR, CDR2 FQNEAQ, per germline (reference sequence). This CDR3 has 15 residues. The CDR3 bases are TGTGCCAGCAGCTTAACCGGACAGGGCGATGAGGGCTACACCTTC. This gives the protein CASSLTGQGDEGYTF. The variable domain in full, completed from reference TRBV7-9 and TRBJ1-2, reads DTGVSQNPRHKITKRGQNVTFRCDPISEHNRLYWYRQTLGQGPEFLTYFQNEAQLEKSRLLSDRFSAERPKGSFSTLEIQRTEQGDSAMYLCASSLTGQGDEGYTFGSGTRLTVV.

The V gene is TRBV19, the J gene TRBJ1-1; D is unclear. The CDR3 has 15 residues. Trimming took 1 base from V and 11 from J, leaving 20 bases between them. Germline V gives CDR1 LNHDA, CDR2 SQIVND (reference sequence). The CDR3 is CASSIARAASKDAFF. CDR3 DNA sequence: TGTGCCAGTAGTATAGCTCGGGCGGCGTCGAAGGATGCTTTCTTT.

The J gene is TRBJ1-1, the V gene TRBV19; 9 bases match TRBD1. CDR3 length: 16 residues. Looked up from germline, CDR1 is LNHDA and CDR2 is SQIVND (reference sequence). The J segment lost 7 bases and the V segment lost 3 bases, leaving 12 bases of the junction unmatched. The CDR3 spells CASSMAQLQGADEAFF. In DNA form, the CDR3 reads TGTGCCAGTAGTATGGCCCAGCTACAGGGGGCGGATGAAGCTTTCTTT.

The CDR3 bases are TGCGCCAGCAGCCTTGACAGGCAGAACTATGGCTACACCTTC. Amino acid sequence: CASSLDRQNYGYTF. The gene calls are TRBV5-1 and TRBJ1-2; D is possibly TRBD1 (6 bases). V shed 4 bases and J shed 2 bases, with 12 bases lying between them. Germline CDR1 SGHRS, CDR2 YFSETQ. The CDR3 is 14 residues long.

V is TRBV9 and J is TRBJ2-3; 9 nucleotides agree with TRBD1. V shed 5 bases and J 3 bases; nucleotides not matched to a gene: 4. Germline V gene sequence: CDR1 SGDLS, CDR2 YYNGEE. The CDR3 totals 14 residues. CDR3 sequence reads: CASSKDRGTDTQYF. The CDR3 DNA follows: TGTGCCAGCAGTAAGGACAGGGGAACAGATACGCAGTATTTT. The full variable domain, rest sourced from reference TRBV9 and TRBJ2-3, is DSGVTQTPKHLITATGQRVTLRCSPRSGDLSVYWYQQSLDQGLQFLIQYYNGEERAKGNILERFSAQQFPDLHSELNLSSLELGDSALYFCASSKDRGTDTQYFGPGTRLTVL.